The rows below give T cell receptor beta chains drawn from one sample of a study of shared clonotypes between healthy human individuals. The repertoire was sequenced with immunoSEQ multiplex PCR; TCRdb's copy has only in-frame clones and lacks some. Of under 850,000 clones in the sample, around 92% were seen once. The sample consisted of naive CD8+ T cells sorted from blood. The receptor source for this set is a man aged 25-45 years in good health. Each CDR3 is given with its conserved first and last residue. D genes are given only for firm matches.

15	TRBD1	TRBJ2-3	TRBV9	CASSGQGFGTDTQYF
13	-	TRBJ1-5	TRBV6-6	CASSYQGNQPQHF
18	-	TRBJ2-1	TRBV12-2	CASRFPAISGRADNEQFF
15	TRBD1	TRBJ2-1	TRBV25-1	CASRRQGARSNEQFF
14	-	TRBJ2-3	TRBV6-4	CASSPLGNTDTQYF
15	TRBD1	TRBJ2-1	TRBV7-9	CASSPPQGAYNEQFF
15	TRBD2	TRBJ2-1	TRBV7-3	CASSGPGLAGNEQFF
16	TRBD2	TRBJ2-7	TRBV4-1	CASSQDPPLAGREQYF
16	-	TRBJ2-6	TRBV28	CASRATGFSGANVLTF
17	-	TRBJ2-7	TRBV9	CASSSREDFGQSHEQYF
13	TRBD1	TRBJ1-1	TRBV29-1	CSVVGQGDTEAFF
13	-	TRBJ2-7	TRBV7-9	CASSPRVGDEQYF
13	-	TRBJ2-3	TRBV7-9	CASDSSFTDTQYF
13	-	TRBJ1-2	TRBV7-9	CASSLGATRRYTF
16	-	TRBJ1-5	TRBV7-9	CARAKGRGTSNQPQHF
14	TRBD2	TRBJ2-7	TRBV9	CASSPPGLISEQYF
16	TRBD2	TRBJ2-5	TRBV7-9	CASSLPTSGRRETQYF
15	TRBD2	TRBJ2-7	TRBV19	CASSSGTSGRGEQYF
16	-	TRBJ2-3	TRBV5-1	CASARQRADSTDTQYF
14	TRBD1	TRBJ2-1	TRBV4-1	CASSQWTGHNEQFF
12	-	TRBJ2-7	TRBV6-1	CASNREFDEQYF
14	-	TRBJ2-1	TRBV7-9	CASSGGPATNEQFF
14	-	TRBJ2-5	TRBV19	CASSISDSQETQYF
18	TRBD1	TRBJ2-1	TRBV19	CASSPDRGQPPSDNEQFF
12	-	TRBJ2-7	TRBV30	CAWSVRGDEQYF
17	TRBD2	TRBJ2-3	TRBV6-1	CASSENGAWLADDTQYF
14	-	TRBJ2-7	TRBV27	CASSFTNSPREQYF
13	TRBD1	TRBJ1-1	TRBV28	CASSRTGNTEAFF
13	-	TRBJ2-7	TRBV4-1	CASRLKDSYEQYF
13	-	TRBJ2-7	TRBV6-1	CASRSVSTYEQYF
16	-	TRBJ2-7	TRBV4-1	CASSTPLGETFYEQYF
12	-	TRBJ1-1	TRBV5-6	CASSLTQDEAFF
13	-	TRBJ2-2	TRBV7-9	CASSLEHLGELFF
14	-	TRBJ2-5	TRBV19	CASKGGASWETQYF
18	TRBD2	TRBJ2-3	TRBV7-9	CASSSSNLGLAGVDTQYF
15	TRBD2	TRBJ2-5	TRBV9	CASSTRTSGSETQYF
13	-	TRBJ2-7	TRBV30	CACSGLSFYEQYF
13	TRBD1	TRBJ2-2	TRBV9	CASSATGDGELFF
12	-	TRBJ2-1	TRBV6-5	CASSFGGDEQFF
11	-	TRBJ2-7	TRBV5-6	CASSFSAEQYF
16	-	TRBJ2-3	TRBV27	CASSPVRGLLTDTQYF
14	-	TRBJ1-5	TRBV28	CASSIPPDGQPQHF